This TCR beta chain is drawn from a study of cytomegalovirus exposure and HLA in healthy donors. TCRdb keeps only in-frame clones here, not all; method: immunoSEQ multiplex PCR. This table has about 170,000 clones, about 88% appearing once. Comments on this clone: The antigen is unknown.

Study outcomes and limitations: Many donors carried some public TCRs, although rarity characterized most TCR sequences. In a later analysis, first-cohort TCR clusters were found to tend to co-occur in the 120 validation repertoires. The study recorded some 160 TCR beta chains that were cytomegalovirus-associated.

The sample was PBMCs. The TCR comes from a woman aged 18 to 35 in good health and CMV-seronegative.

The CDR3 region is CASSGDAGFTEAFF. CDR3 coding DNA: TGCGCCAGCAGCGGGGACGCGGGGTTCACTGAAGCTTTCTTT. This rearrangement joins TRBV5-1 to TRBJ1-1, with D perhaps TRBD1 (5 bases). Per the germline V gene, CDR1 is SGHRS and CDR2 is YFSETQ. The CDR3 contains 14 residues. V was pared by 4 bases and J by 4 bases, with 14 bases between.